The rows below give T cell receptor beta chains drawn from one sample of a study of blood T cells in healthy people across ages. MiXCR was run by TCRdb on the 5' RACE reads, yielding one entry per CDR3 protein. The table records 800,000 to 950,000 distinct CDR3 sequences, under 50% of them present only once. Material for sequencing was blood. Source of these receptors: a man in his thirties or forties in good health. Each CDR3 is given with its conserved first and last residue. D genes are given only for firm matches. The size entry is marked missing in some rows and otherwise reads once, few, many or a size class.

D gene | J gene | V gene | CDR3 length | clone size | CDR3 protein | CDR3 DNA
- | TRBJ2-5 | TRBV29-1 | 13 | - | CSVESRAGETQYF | TGCAGCGTTGAGTCCAGGGCAGGGGAGACCCAGTACTTC
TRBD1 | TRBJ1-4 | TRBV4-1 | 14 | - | CASSRGQSNEKLFF | TGCGCCAGCAGCCGGGGACAGAGTAATGAAAAACTGTTTTTT
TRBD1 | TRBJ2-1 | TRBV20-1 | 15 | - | CSADDRGRPYNEQFF | TGCAGTGCGGATGACAGGGGACGACCCTACAATGAGCAGTTCTTC
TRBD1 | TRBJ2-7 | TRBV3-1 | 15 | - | CASSQDYRGTYEQYF | TGTGCCAGCAGCCAAGACTACAGGGGAACCTACGAGCAGTACTTC
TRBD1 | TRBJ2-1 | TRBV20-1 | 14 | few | CSAPRGLLSGEQFF | TGCAGTGCTCCCAGGGGGCTATTATCAGGGGAGCAGTTCTTC
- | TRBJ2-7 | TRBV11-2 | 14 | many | CASSLVRGRYEQYF | TGTGCCAGCAGCTTAGTCCGGGGCCGGTACGAGCAGTACTTC
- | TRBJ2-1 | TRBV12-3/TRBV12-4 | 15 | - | CASSSRSISYNEQFF | TGTGCCAGCAGTTCACGTAGTATCTCCTACAATGAGCAGTTCTTC
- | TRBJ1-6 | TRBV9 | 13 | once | CASSPLADSPLHF | TGTGCCAGCAGCCCCCTTGCGGATTCACCCCTCCACTTT
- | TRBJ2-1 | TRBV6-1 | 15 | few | CASSEAATGSNEQFF | TGTGCCAGCAGTGAAGCCGCCACAGGGAGCAATGAGCAGTTCTTC
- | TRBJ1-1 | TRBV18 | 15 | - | CASSPQDGLNTEAFF | TGTGCCAGCTCACCACAGGACGGCCTGAACACTGAAGCTTTCTTT
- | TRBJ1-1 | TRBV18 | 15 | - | CASSPTLLQDTEAFF | TGTGCCAGCTCACCCACACTGTTGCAGGACACTGAAGCTTTCTTT
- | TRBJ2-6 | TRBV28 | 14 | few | CASKRTSGANVLTF | TGTGCCAGCAAGCGGACCTCTGGGGCCAACGTCCTGACTTTC
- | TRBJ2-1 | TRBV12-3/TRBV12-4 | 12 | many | CASSLRENEQFF | TGTGCCAGCAGTTTAAGGGAGAATGAGCAGTTCTTC
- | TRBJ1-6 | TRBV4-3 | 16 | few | CASSQDRTGPYSPLHF | TGCGCCAGCAGCCAAGATCGAACAGGGCCGTATTCACCCCTCCACTTT
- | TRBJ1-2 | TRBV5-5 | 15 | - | CASSLTGQGTGGYTF | TGTGCCAGCAGCTTAACGGGTCAGGGTACCGGTGGCTACACCTTC
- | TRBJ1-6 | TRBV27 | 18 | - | CASSWLGGSPLNNSPLHF | TGTGCCAGCAGTTGGCTGGGGGGGTCGCCTCTAAATAATTCACCCCTCCACTTT
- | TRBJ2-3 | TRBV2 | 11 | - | CASSDLDTQYF | TGTGCCAGCAGTGATTTAGATACGCAGTATTTT
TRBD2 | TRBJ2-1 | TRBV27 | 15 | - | CASSLRVAGVNEQFF | TGTGCCAGCAGTTTACGAGTAGCGGGGGTCAATGAGCAGTTCTTC
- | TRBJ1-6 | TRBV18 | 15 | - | CASSGGQSYNSPPHF | TGTGCCAGCTCAGGGGGTCAGTCCTATAATTCACCCCCCCACTTT
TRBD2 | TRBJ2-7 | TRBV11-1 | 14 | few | CASSFAGDSYEQYF | TGTGCCAGCAGCTTCGCGGGAGACTCCTACGAGCAGTACTTC
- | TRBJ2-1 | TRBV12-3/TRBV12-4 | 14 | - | CASRGGDSNNEQFF | TGTGCCAGCAGGGGGGGGGACAGTAACAATGAGCAGTTCTTC
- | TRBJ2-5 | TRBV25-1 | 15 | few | CASSEYGDWAETQYF | TGTGCCAGCAGTGAATACGGCGATTGGGCGGAGACCCAGTACTTC
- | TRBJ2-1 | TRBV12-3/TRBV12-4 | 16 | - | CASIPPAGTHVREQFF | TGTGCCAGCATCCCACCGGCGGGGACTCACGTTCGTGAGCAGTTCTTC
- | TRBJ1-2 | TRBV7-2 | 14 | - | CASSLGGGVNGYTF | TGTGCCAGCAGCTTAGGCGGAGGGGTTAATGGCTACACCTTC
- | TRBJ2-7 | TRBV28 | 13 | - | CASSSLSLYEQYF | TGTGCCAGCAGTTCGTTGTCTTTGTACGAGCAGTACTTC
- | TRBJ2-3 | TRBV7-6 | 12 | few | CASSRNPDTQYF | TGTGCCAGCAGCCGGAATCCAGATACGCAGTATTTT
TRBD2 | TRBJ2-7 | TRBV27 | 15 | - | CASSLFLAGTHEQYF | TGTGCCAGCAGTTTATTCCTAGCGGGGACCCACGAGCAGTACTTC
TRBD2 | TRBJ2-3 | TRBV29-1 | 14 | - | CSGTSGVSTDTQYF | TGCAGCGGAACTAGCGGGGTCAGCACAGATACGCAGTATTTT
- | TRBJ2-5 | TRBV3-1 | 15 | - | CASSQVVAVRETQYF | TGTGCCAGCAGCCAAGTGGTGGCAGTTCGGGAGACCCAGTACTTC
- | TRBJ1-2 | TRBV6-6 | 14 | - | CASSAGPQTGGYTF | TGTGCCAGCAGTGCCGGGCCTCAGACGGGGGGCTACACCTTC
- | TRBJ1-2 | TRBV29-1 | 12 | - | CSAVDGNYGYTF | TGCAGCGCCGTCGACGGGAACTATGGCTACACCTTC
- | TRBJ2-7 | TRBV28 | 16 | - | CASFYSGGPLYNEQYF | TGTGCCAGCTTTTATTCCGGGGGCCCTCTCTACAATGAGCAGTACTTC
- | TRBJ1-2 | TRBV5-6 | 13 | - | CASSSGNFYGYTF | TGTGCCAGCAGCTCGGGAAACTTCTATGGCTACACCTTC
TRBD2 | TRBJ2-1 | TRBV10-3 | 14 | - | CAVSRTSEYNEQFF | TGTGCCGTAAGTCGGACTAGCGAGTACAATGAGCAGTTCTTC
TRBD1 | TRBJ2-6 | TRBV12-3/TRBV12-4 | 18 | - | CASSPGGTGPSGANVLTF | TGTGCCAGCAGTCCTGGCGGGACAGGGCCTTCAGGGGCCAACGTCCTGACTTTC
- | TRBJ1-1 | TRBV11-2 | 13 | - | CVSSYQEGTEAFF | TGTGTCAGCAGCTATCAGGAGGGCACTGAAGCTTTCTTT
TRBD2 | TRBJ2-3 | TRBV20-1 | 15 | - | CSARDASGALGPQYF | TGCAGTGCTAGAGACGCCAGCGGGGCCCTCGGGCCGCAGTATTTT